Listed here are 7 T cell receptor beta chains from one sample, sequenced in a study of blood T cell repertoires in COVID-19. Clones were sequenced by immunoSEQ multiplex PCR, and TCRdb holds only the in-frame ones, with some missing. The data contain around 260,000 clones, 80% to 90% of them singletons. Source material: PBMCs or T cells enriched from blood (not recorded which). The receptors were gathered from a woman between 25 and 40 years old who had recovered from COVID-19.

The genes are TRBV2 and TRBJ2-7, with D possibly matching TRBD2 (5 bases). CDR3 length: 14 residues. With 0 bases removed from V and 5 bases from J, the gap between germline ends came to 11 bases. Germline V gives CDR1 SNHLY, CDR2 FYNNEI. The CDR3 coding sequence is TGTGCCAGCAGTGAAGCGCTTCGAGGGAACGAGCAGTACTTC. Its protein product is CASSEALRGNEQYF.

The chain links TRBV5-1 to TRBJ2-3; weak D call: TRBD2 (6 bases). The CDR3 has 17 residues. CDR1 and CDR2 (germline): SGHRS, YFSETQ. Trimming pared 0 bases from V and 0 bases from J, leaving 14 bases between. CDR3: CASSLAVGGVSTDTQYF. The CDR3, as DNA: TGCGCCAGCAGCTTGGCCGTGGGCGGGGTAAGCACAGATACGCAGTATTTT.

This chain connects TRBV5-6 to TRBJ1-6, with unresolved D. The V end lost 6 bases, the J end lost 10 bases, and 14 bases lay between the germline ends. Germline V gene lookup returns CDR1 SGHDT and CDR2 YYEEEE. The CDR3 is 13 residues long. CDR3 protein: CASTSSGFSPLHF. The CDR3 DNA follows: TGTGCCAGCACTTCCAGCGGGTTCTCACCCCTCCACTTT.

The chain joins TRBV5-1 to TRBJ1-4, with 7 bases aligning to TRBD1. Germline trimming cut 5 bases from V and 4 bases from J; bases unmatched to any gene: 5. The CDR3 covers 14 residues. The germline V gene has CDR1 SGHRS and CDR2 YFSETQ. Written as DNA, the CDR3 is TGCGCCAGCAGTATACAGGGGTTTAATGAAAAACTGTTTTTT. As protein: CASSIQGFNEKLFF.

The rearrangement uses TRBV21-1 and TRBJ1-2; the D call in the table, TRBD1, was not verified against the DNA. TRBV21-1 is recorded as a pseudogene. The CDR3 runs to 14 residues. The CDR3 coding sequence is TGTGCCAGCAGCAAAAATGCAGGGGACTATGGCTACACCTTC. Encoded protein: CASSKNAGDYGYTF.

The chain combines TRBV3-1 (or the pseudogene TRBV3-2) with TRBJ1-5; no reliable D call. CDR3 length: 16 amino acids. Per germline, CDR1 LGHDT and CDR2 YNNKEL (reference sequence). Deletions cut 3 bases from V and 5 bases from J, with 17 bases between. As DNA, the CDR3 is TGTGCCAGCAGCCATAGTCTCCAACAGCAGGATCAGCCCCAGCATTTT. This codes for CASSHSLQQQDQPQHF.

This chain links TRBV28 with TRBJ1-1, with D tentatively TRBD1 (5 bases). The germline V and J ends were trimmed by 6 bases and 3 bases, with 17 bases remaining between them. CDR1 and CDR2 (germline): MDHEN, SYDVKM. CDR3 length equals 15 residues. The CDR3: CASSSSGGDDTEAFF. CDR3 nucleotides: TGTGCCAGCAGCTCATCGGGGGGGGACGACACTGAAGCTTTCTTT.